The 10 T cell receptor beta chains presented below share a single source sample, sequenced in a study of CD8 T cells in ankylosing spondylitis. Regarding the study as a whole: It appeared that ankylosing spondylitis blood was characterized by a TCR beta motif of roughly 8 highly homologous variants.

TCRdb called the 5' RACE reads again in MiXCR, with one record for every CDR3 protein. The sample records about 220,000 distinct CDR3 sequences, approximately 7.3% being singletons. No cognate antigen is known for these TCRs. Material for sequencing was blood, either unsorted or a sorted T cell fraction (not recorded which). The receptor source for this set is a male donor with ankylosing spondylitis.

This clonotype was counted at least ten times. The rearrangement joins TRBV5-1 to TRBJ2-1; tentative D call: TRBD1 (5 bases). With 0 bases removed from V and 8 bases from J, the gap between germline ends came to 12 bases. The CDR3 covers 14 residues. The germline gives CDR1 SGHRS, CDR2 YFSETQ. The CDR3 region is CASSLDRGGYEQFF. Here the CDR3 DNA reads TGCGCCAGCAGCTTGGATAGGGGTGGCTATGAGCAGTTCTTC.

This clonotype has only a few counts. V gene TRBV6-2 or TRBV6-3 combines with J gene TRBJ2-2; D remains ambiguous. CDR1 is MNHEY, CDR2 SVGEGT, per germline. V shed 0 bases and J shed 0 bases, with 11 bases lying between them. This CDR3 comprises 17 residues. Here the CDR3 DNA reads TGTGCCAGCAGTTACTCGTATCTGGGGACGAACACCGGGGAGCTGTTTTTT. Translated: CASSYSYLGTNTGELFF.

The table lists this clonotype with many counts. CDR3 amino acids: CASSLAYLYEQYF. The CDR3 DNA reads as TGTGCCAGCAGTTTAGCGTACCTTTACGAGCAGTACTTC. V and J are TRBV12-3 or TRBV12-4 and TRBJ2-7; D is unclear. The CDR3 extends over 13 amino acids. V was clipped by 0 bases and J by 4 bases, with 7 bases between them.

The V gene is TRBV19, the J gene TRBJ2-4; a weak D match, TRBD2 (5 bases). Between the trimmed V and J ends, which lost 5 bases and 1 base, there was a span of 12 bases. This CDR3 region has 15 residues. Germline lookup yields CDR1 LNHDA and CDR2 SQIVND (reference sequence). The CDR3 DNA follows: TGTGCCAGTAGTGAAGACTCGGGGGCCAAAAACATTCAGTACTTC. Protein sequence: CASSEDSGAKNIQYF. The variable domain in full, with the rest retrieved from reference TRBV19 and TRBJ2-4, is DGGITQSPKYLFRKEGQNVTLSCEQNLNHDAMYWYRQDPGQGLRLIYYSQIVNDFQKGDIAEGYSVSREKKESFPLTVTSAQKNPTAFYLCASSEDSGAKNIQYFGAGTRLSVL.

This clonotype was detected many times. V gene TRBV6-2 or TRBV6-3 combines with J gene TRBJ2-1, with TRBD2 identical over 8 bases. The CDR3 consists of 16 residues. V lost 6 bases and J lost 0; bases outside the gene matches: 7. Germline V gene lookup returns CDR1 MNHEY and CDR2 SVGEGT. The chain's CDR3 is CASSHGLARSYNEQFF. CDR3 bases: TGTGCCAGCAGCCATGGACTAGCCCGCTCCTACAATGAGCAGTTCTTC.

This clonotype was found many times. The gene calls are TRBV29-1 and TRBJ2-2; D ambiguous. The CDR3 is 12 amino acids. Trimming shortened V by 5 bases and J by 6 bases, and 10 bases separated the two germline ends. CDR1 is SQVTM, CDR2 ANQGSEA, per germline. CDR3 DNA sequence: TGCAGCGTTATGCTCAGTTCCGGGGAGCTGTTTTTT. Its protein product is CSVMLSSGELFF.

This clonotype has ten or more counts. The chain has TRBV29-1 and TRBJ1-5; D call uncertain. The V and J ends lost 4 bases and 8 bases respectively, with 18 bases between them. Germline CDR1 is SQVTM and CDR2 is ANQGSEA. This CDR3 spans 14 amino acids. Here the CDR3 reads CSVGVAGSDEPQHF. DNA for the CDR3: TGCAGCGTTGGAGTCGCGGGCAGTGATGAGCCCCAGCATTTT.

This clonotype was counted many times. CDR3 DNA sequence: TGTGCCAGCACCCCAGGGAGATCCTACAATGAGCAGTTCTTC. Amino acids: CASTPGRSYNEQFF. The chain links TRBV27 to TRBJ2-1; D possibly uses TRBD1 or TRBD2 (5 bases each). The germline V gene has CDR1 MNHEY and CDR2 SMNVEV (reference sequence). The CDR3 covers 14 residues. V lost 7 bases and J lost 1, with 11 bases in between.

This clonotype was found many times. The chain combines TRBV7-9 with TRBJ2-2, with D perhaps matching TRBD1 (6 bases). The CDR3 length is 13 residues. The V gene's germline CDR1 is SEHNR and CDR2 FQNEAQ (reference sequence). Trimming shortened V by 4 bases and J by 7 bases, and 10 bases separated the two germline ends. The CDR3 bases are TGTGCCAGCAGCTCCGAGGGGGTCGGGGAGCTGTTTTTT. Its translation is CASSSEGVGELFF.

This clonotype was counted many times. The CDR3 is CASSPTGATDTQYF. CDR3 sequence (DNA): TGTGCCAGCAGCCCGACAGGGGCCACAGATACGCAGTATTTT. The chain couples TRBV6-1 to TRBJ2-3; 8 bases agree with TRBD1. Germline loops: CDR1 MNHNS, CDR2 SASEGT. The CDR3 is 14 amino acids. After removal of 6 bases from V and 2 bases from J, the junction contained 4 bases not matched to a gene.